This T cell receptor beta chain comes out of a study of cytomegalovirus exposure and HLA in healthy donors. CDR1 is SGHAT and CDR2 is FQNNGV in the germline V gene. The CDR3 loop spans 15 amino acids. Germline trimming cut 4 bases from V and 7 bases from J; bases unmatched to any gene: 9. PCR was performed using 60 Vbeta and 13 Jbeta primers. Measured with immunoSEQ multiplex PCR; TCRdb has only the in-frame clones, and not every one. The sample lists around 140,000 clones; approximately 74% were seen once. V and J are TRBV11-2 and TRBJ2-1; 8 nucleotides align to TRBD2. The clonotype originates from a male donor in good health and CMV-seronegative. Sequencing was done on a sample of PBMCs. Here the CDR3 DNA reads TGTGCCAGCAGCTCGATACGGGGGGGCCATAATGAGCAGTTCTTC. Amino acids: CASSSIRGGHNEQFF.